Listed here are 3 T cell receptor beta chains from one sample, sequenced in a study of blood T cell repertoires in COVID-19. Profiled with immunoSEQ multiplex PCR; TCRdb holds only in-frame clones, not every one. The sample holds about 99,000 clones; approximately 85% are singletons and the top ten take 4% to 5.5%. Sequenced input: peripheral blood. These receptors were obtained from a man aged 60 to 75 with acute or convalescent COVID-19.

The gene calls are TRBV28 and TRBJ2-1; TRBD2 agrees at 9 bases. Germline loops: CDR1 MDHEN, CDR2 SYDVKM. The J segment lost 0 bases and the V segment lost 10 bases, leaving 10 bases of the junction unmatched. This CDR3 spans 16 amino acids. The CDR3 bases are TGTGCCATCACATGGGGTAGCGGGAGCTCCTACAATGAGCAGTTCTTC. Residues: CAITWGSGSSYNEQFF. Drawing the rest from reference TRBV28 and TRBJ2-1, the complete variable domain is DVKVTQSSRYLVKRTGEKVFLECVQDMDHENMFWYRQDPGLGLRLIYFSYDVKMKEKGDIPEGYSVSREKKERFSLILESASTNQTSMYLCAITWGSGSSYNEQFFGPGTRLTVL.

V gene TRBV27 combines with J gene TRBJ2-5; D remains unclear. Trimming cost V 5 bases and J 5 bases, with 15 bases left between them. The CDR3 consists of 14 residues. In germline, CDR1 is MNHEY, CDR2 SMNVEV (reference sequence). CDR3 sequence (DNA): TGTGCCAGCAGTCCCCGCAGAGGTTACGAGACCCAGTACTTC. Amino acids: CASSPRRGYETQYF.

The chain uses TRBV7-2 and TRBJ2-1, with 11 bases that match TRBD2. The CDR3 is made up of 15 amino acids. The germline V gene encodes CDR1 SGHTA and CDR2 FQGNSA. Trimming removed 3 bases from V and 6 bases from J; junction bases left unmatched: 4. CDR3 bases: TGTGCCAGCAGCTTCGTTAGCGGGGGGGCCAATGAGCAGTTCTTC. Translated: CASSFVSGGANEQFF.